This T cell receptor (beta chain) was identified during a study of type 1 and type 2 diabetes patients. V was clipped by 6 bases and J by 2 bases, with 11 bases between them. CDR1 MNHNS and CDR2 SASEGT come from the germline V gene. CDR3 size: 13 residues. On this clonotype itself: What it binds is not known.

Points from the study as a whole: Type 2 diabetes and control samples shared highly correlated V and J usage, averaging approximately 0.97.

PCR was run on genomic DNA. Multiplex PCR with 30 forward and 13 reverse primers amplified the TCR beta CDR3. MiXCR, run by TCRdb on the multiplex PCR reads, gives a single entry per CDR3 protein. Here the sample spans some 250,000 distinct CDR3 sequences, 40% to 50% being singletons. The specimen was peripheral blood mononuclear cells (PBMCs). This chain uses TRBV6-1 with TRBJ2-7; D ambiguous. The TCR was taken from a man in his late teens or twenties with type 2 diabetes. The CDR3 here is CASRGFPTYEQYF. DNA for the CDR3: TGTGCCAGCAGAGGGTTTCCCACCTACGAGCAGTACTTC.